This T cell receptor (beta chain) was observed in a study of response to subunit inactivated influenza vaccine (dated by TCRdb to the late 2010s). Notes on the research overall: The study used deep quantitative T cell receptor repertoire profiling to track responses to a trivalent subunit inactivated influenza vaccine.

This clonotype has only a few counts. Its antigen remains undetermined. No clone much larger than this one lies a single base away; base qualities are absent. According to the germline V gene (reference sequence), CDR1 reads LNHDA and CDR2 reads SQIVND. V is clipped by 5 bases and J by 0 bases, and the sequence between their germline boundaries is 7 bases long. The CDR3 numbers 13 residues from cysteine through phenylalanine. The DNA shown is the 39-base CDR3, in frame from base 1. Results and caveats for the whole study, not just this receptor: The authors suggested that each seasonal influenza vaccination may recruit only a limited number of new T cells.

The library was obtained by RT-PCR. TCRdb lists the instrument as Illumina HiSeq 2500. TCRdb ran its own pipeline on the public reads, namely fastp trimming at Q25 and MiXCR clone calling, and kept in-frame beta chains. Every CDR3 protein is listed once, alongside the most common genes and DNA of its rows. The table for this sample lists about 570,000 distinct CDR3 sequences; about 11% of them were counted only once. Approximately 9.9% of the sample goes to the ten largest clones. The same specimen was also included in a second study, on T cells expressing NK-cell markers. Drawing on the second study: TCR beta cDNA libraries were prepared using 5'RACE template switching, which introduced a universal primer site and unique molecular identifiers. Three sorted T-cell subsets (CD3+CD56+NKG2C+, CD3+CD56+NKG2C- and CD3+CD56-NKG2C+) from roughly 8 donors had their TCR beta-chain repertoires profiled. Most of the eight sequenced donors were HCMV-seropositive and one was HCMV-seronegative. In several experiments an anti-gammadeltaTCR antibody was added to restrict sorting to alphabetaTCR-expressing T cells. For five or six donors, the dominant CD3+CD56+NKG2C+ clonotypes were among the top 10 CD8+ clonotypes and accounted for roughly 1.0-7.5% of CD8+ T cells. Those dominant clonotypes were again the most abundant among CD3+CD56-NKG2C+ cells in a handful of donors, at about 25-60.1%. Whether the expanded NKG2C-expressing T cell clones were specific for HCMV antigens remained unclear. The study sequenced eight donors, all healthy volunteers chosen at random: three men and five women. HCMV serostatus was determined by detecting HCMV-specific IgG in serum with a commercial ELISA kit. Ficoll density gradient centrifugation was used to isolate peripheral blood mononuclear cells from blood. For over 5 donors, bulk peripheral blood T-cell repertoires were additionally sequenced from unsorted PBMC. cDNA synthesis was primed from the TCR beta constant segment, followed by two successive PCR amplification steps. Sequencing of the libraries produced 2 x 150 bp reads on Illumina HiSeq 2000/2500, MiSeq or NextSeq. MIGEC was used to demultiplex reads and group reads by UMI, and MiTCR was used to assemble and quantify clonotypes. To remove erroneous sequences, TCR cDNA sequences were retained only when supported by two or more reads. Downstream repertoire analysis used the tcR package, and clonotypes were matched across fractions by CDR3 nucleotide sequence plus V segment. Antigen specificity was annotated against VDJdb with VDJmatch, allowing one amino acid substitution in CDR3.

This specimen consisted of PBMCs from blood, obtained on the day of vaccination. The V and J genes are TRBV19 and TRBJ1-1; no confident D gene assignment can be made. The TCR sequence derives from a middle-aged man who received an inactivated influenza vaccine. Donor details come from another sample of the same person, matched by shared clones. CDR3 protein: CASSQVLNTEAFF. DNA sequence: TGTGCCAGTAGTCAGGTTTTGAACACTGAAGCTTTCTTT.